This TCR beta chain stems from a study of early T cells in non-severe SARS-CoV-2 infection. This clonotype was detected ten times or more. TCRdb independently ran MiXCR on the 5' RACE reads; one entry per CDR3 protein. The data show around 92,000 distinct CDR3 sequences, approximately 10% seen once. The CDR3 contains 13 residues. Germline V lookup: CDR1 KGHSH, CDR2 LQKENI. V lost 2 bases and J lost 1, with 5 bases in between. Sequenced input: whole blood. The J gene is TRBJ1-1, the V gene TRBV18, with a possible D match to TRBD1 (5 bases). The receptor was derived from an adult who was a healthcare worker with PCR-confirmed SARS-CoV-2 infection or an uninfected control (not recorded which). In nucleotides, the CDR3 is TGTGCCAGCTCACCAAGGGGGAACACTGAAGCTTTCTTT. Its translation is CASSPRGNTEAFF.